Listed below are T cell receptor beta chains from one sample, sequenced in a study of shared clonotypes between healthy human individuals. Clones were read by immunoSEQ multiplex PCR, and TCRdb kept only the in-frame ones, dropping some. The data show 800,000 to 950,000 clones, with about 97% seen just once and 0.2% to 0.25% held by the top ten. The source material was naive CD8+ T cells sorted from blood. The receptors stem from a young man in good health. Each CDR3 is given with its conserved first and last residue. Each record gives: clone size, D gene, V gene, J gene, CDR3 protein, CDR3 DNA. The D gene is left open where the match is weak. The size of a clone is reported for some rows only, either as once, few or many, or as a class for expanded clones.

once	-	TRBV9	TRBJ1-1	CASSEPRGLENTEAFF	TGTGCCAGCAGCGAGCCTAGGGGGTTGGAGAACACTGAAGCTTTCTTT
-	TRBD2	TRBV6-5	TRBJ2-3	CASSRGADTQYF	TGTGCCAGTAGCCGGGGGGCAGATACGCAGTATTTT
-	TRBD1	TRBV15	TRBJ1-2	CATSAGTGANYGYTF	TGTGCCACCAGCGCTGGGACAGGGGCAAACTATGGCTACACCTTC
-	-	TRBV6-1	TRBJ1-2	CASSEAHTLNYGYTF	TGTGCCAGCAGTGAAGCGCACACTCTAAACTATGGCTACACCTTC
-	-	TRBV27	TRBJ2-3	CASSLSRSKRAGDTQYF	TGTGCCAGCAGTTTATCTCGGTCTAAGCGGGCCGGAGATACGCAGTATTTT
-	TRBD2	TRBV28	TRBJ2-7	CASSLGTSGVPYEQYF	TGTGCCAGCAGTCTCGGGACTAGCGGTGTTCCCTACGAGCAGTACTTC
-	-	TRBV25-1	TRBJ1-1	CASSAQGGTEAFF	TGTGCCAGCAGTGCACAGGGTGGCACTGAAGCTTTCTTT
-	-	TRBV13	TRBJ2-1	CASSFASEQFF	TGTGCCAGCAGCTTCGCATCAGAGCAGTTCTTC
-	-	TRBV19	TRBJ2-1	CASTLGFNEQFF	TGTGCCAGTACCCTAGGGTTCAATGAGCAGTTCTTC
-	-	TRBV12-1	TRBJ2-1	CASSSYPRRSYNEQFF	TGTGCCAGCAGTTCTTACCCCCGACGGTCCTACAATGAGCAGTTCTTC
-	TRBD1	TRBV27	TRBJ2-7	CASSYRTGLSYEQYF	TGTGCCAGCAGTTATAGGACAGGCCTATCCTACGAGCAGTACTTC
-	-	TRBV13	TRBJ1-2	CASTEPEGYGYTF	TGTGCCAGCACCGAACCTGAGGGCTATGGCTACACCTTC
-	-	TRBV2	TRBJ1-1	CAIGVMNTEAFF	TGTGCCATCGGGGTTATGAACACTGAAGCTTTCTTT
-	-	TRBV13	TRBJ2-7	CASSSSGVSYEQYF	TGTGCCAGCAGCTCGTCCGGGGTCTCCTACGAGCAGTACTTC
-	-	TRBV4-3	TRBJ1-4	CASSQVQGNEKLFF	TGCGCCAGCAGCCAAGTACAGGGTAATGAAAAACTGTTTTTT
-	-	TRBV9	TRBJ2-6	CASSVRPAGANVLTF	TGTGCCAGCAGCGTCAGGCCCGCTGGGGCCAACGTCCTGACTTTC
-	-	TRBV7-9	TRBJ2-3	CASSGRLATDTQYF	TGTGCCAGCAGCGGAAGGCTAGCTACAGATACGCAGTATTTT
-	TRBD2	TRBV7-2	TRBJ2-7	CASSPTTGLAAEQYF	TGTGCCAGCAGCCCTACTACTGGACTAGCGGCCGAGCAGTACTTC
once	-	TRBV19	TRBJ1-5	CASSILVTYNQPQHF	TGTGCCAGTAGTATTTTGGTTACATACAATCAGCCCCAGCATTTT
-	-	TRBV11-2	TRBJ1-1	CASSYGMGANTEAFF	TGTGCCAGCAGCTATGGGATGGGGGCAAACACTGAAGCTTTCTTT